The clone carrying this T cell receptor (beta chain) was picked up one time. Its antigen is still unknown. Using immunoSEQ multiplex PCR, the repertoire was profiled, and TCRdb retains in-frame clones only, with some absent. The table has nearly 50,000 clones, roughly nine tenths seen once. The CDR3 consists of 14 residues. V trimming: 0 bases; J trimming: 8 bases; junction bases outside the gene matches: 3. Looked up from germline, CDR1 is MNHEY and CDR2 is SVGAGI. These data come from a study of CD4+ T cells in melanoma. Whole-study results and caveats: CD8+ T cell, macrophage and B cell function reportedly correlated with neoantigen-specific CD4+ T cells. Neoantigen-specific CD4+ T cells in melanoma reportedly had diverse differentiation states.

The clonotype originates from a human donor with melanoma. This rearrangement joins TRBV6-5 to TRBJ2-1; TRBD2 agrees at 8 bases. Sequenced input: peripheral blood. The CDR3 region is CASSYSKLADEQFF. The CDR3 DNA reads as TGTGCCAGCAGTTACTCGAAACTAGCGGATGAGCAGTTCTTC.